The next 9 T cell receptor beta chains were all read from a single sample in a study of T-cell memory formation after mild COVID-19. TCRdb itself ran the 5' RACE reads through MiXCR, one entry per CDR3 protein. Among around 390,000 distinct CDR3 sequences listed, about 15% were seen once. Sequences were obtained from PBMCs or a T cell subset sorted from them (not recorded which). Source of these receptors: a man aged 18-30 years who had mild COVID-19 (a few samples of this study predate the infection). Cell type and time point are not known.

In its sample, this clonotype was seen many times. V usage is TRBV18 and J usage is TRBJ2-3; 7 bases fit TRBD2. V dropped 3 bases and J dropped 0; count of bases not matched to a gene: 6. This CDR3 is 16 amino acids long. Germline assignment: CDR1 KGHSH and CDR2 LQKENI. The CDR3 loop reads CASSPGAGRSTDTQYF. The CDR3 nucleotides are TGTGCCAGCTCACCTGGAGCGGGGAGGAGCACAGATACGCAGTATTTT.

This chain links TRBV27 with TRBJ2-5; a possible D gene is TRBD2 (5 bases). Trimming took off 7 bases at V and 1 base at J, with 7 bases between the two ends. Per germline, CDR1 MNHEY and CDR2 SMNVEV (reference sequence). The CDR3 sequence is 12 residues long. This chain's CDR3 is CASNGVQETQYF. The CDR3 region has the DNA TGTGCCAGCAACGGGGTCCAAGAGACCCAGTACTTC.

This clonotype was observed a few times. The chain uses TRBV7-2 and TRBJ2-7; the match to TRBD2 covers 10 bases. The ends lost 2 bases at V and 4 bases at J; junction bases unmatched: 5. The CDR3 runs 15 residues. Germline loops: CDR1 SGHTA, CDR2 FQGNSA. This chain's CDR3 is CASSLRTSGIYEQYF. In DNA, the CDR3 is TGTGCCAGCAGCTTAAGGACTAGCGGAATATACGAGCAGTACTTC.

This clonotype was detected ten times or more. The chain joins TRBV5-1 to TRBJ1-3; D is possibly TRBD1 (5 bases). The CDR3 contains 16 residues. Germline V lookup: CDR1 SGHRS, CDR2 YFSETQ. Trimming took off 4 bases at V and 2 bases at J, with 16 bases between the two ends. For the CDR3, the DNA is TGCGCCAGCAGCCCGGGATCGGGGGGAGCTGGAAACACCATATATTTT. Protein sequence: CASSPGSGGAGNTIYF.

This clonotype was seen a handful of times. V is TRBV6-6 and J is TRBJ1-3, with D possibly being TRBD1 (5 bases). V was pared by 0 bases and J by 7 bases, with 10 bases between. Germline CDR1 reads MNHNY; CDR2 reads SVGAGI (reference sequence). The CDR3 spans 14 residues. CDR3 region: CASSYSTQGNTIYF. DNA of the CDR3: TGTGCCAGCAGTTACTCGACGCAGGGTAACACCATATATTTT.

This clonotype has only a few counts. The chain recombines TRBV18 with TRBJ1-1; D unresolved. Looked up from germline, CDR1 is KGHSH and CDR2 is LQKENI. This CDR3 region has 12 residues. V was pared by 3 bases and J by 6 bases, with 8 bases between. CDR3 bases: TGTGCCAGCTCACCCATCGTCCCTGAAGCTTTCTTT. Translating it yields CASSPIVPEAFF.

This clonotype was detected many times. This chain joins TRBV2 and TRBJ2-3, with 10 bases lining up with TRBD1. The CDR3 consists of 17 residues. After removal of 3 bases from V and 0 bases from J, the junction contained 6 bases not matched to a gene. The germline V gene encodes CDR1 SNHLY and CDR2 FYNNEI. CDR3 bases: TGTGCCAGCAGTGATGGGACAGGGGTAAATAGCACAGATACGCAGTATTTT. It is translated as CASSDGTGVNSTDTQYF.

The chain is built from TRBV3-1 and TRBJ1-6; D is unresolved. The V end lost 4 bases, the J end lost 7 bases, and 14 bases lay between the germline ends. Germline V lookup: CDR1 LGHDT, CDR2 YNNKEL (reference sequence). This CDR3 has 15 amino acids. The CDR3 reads CASSPLSGANSPLHF. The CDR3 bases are TGTGCCAGCAGCCCCCTGTCGGGAGCCAATTCACCCCTCCACTTT.

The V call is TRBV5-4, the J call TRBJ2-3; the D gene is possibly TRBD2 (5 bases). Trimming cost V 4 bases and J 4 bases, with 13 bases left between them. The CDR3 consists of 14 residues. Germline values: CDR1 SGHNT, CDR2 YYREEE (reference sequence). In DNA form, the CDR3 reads TGTGCCAGCAGCCTACGGACTGTCGCAGATACGCAGTATTTT. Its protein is CASSLRTVADTQYF.